This passage covers 26 T cell receptor beta chains from one sample sequenced in a study of beta chain features in type 1 diabetes. Study-level results: Across all four CD4+ subsets, people with type 1 diabetes showed modestly shorter TCRB CDR3s.

The antigens for these receptors are not known. The whole isolated RNA underwent reverse transcription, so sequencing captured expressed TCRB transcripts. Measured with immunoSEQ multiplex PCR; TCRdb has only the in-frame clones, and not every one. The table has 150,000 to 200,000 clones, approximately 8.4% seen once; the top ten hold 0.5%. The sequenced material came from central memory CD4+ T cells from blood. Receptors were obtained from a man aged 18 to 29 with type 1 diabetes.

The CDR3 coding sequence is TGCGCCAGCAGGGAGGGGAAGAACACTGAAGCTTTCTTT. Amino acid sequence: CASREGKNTEAFF. V gene TRBV5-1 combines with J gene TRBJ1-1, with a tentative D call TRBD1 (5 bases). CDR1 is SGHRS, CDR2 YFSETQ, per germline. The V end lost 5 bases, the J end lost 1 base, and 9 bases lay between the germline ends. The CDR3 covers 13 residues.

The J gene is TRBJ2-3, the V gene TRBV19; D is ambiguous. The V gene lost 1 base and the J gene lost 0 bases, with 5 bases spanning the gap. From germline, CDR1 is LNHDA and CDR2 SQIVND (reference sequence). The CDR3 is made up of 14 amino acids. CDR3 sequence reads: CASSIGYSTDTQYF. CDR3 nucleotide sequence: TGTGCCAGTAGTATAGGCTACAGCACAGATACGCAGTATTTT.

This clone has only a few counts. The chain combines TRBV30 with TRBJ1-1; D gene ambiguous. With 3 bases removed from V and 3 bases from J, the gap between germline ends came to 17 bases. The CDR3 length is 15 residues. Looked up from germline, CDR1 is GTSNPN and CDR2 is SVGIG (reference sequence). The CDR3 protein is CAWSADGGGHTEAFF. The DNA of the CDR3 is TGTGCCTGGAGCGCGGACGGCGGAGGGCACACTGAAGCTTTCTTT.

This clone appeared many times. At the DNA level, this CDR3 is encoded by other sequences in the same sample as well. The J gene is TRBJ2-1, the V gene TRBV4-3; 12 positions agree with TRBD2. J was trimmed by 7 bases and V by 2 bases; bases with no gene match: 3. Germline CDR1 is LGHNA and CDR2 is YSLEER. The CDR3 is 15 residues long. The CDR3 region is CASSQPSGGVNEQFF. In nucleotides, the CDR3 is TGCGCCAGCAGCCAACCTAGCGGGGGGGTGAATGAGCAGTTCTTC.

The CDR3 bases are TGTGCCAGCAGCTTGCCAGGAAACACCATATATTTT. Its protein is CASSLPGNTIYF. This rearrangement joins TRBV5-6 to TRBJ1-3, with D hard to call. Trimming removed 1 base from V and 4 bases from J, with 3 bases in between. The CDR3 spans 12 residues. Germline lookup yields CDR1 SGHDT and CDR2 YYEEEE.

The V gene is TRBV14, the J gene TRBJ1-2, with D perhaps matching TRBD1 (6 bases). The V gene's germline CDR1 is SGHDN and CDR2 FVKESK. The CDR3 has 18 residues. Trimming shortened V by 1 base and J by 4 bases, and 22 bases separated the two germline ends. CDR3 amino acids: CASSQGWDTFTGGYGYTF. For the CDR3, the DNA is TGTGCCAGCAGCCAAGGATGGGACACATTCACTGGTGGCTATGGCTACACCTTC. Filled out from reference TRBV14 and TRBJ1-2, the complete variable domain reads EAGVTQFPSHSVIEKGQTVTLRCDPISGHDNLYWYRRVMGKEIKFLLHFVKESKQDESGMPNNRFLAERTGGTYSTLKVQPAELEDSGVYFCASSQGWDTFTGGYGYTFGSGTRLTVV.

A few counts support this clone. This sequence joins TRBV5-6 and TRBJ1-2; D is perhaps TRBD1 (5 bases). Germline CDR1 and CDR2: SGHDT and YYEEEE. With 0 bases removed from V and 4 bases from J, the gap between germline ends came to 7 bases. This CDR3 has 13 residues. DNA of the CDR3: TGTGCCAGCAGCTTGGCCGGGGGCTATGGCTACACCTTC. Residues: CASSLAGGYGYTF.

This clone was counted between two and nine times. The CDR3 reads CASSFSQYNEQFF. CDR3 nucleotides: TGTGCCAGCAGCTTCAGTCAGTACAATGAGCAGTTCTTC. The chain links TRBV7-9 to TRBJ2-1, with D unclear. With 3 bases removed from V and 4 bases from J, the gap between germline ends came to 7 bases. There are 13 residues in the CDR3. Looked up from germline, CDR1 is SEHNR and CDR2 is FQNEAQ (reference sequence).

This clone has ten or more counts. CDR3 region: CASSLGGNGGKNIQYF. The CDR3 DNA reads as TGTGCCAGCAGTTTGGGAGGTAACGGGGGCAAAAACATTCAGTACTTC. This sequence joins TRBV28 and TRBJ2-4, with a tentative D call TRBD2 (6 bases). The CDR3 runs to 16 residues. The V end was cut by 3 bases, the J end by 3 bases, with 15 bases between. Germline V gene data show CDR1 as MDHEN and CDR2 as SYDVKM.

This clone has at least ten counts. The gene calls are TRBV30 and TRBJ2-5, with a tentative D call TRBD2 (6 bases). From germline, CDR1 is GTSNPN and CDR2 SVGIG (reference sequence). The CDR3 covers 13 residues. The V and J ends lost 4 bases and 7 bases respectively, with 16 bases between them. CDR3 in DNA: TGTGCCTGGACTAAGCCATCGGGGGTGACCCAGTACTTC. Translation: CAWTKPSGVTQYF.

The gene calls are TRBV6-5 and TRBJ1-3, with D uncertain. The CDR3 runs to 12 residues. Trimming cost V 5 bases and J 9 bases, with 11 bases left between them. CDR1 MNHEY and CDR2 SVGAGI come from the germline V gene. The CDR3 spells CASSPLAGTIYF. Written as DNA, the CDR3 is TGTGCCAGCAGTCCCCTTGCGGGCACCATATATTTT.

In its sample, this clone was seen a few times. This chain connects TRBV2 to TRBJ1-1; D is ambiguous. The CDR3 spans 15 residues. With 0 bases removed from V and 0 bases from J, the gap between germline ends came to 8 bases. From germline, CDR1 is SNHLY and CDR2 FYNNEI. CDR3 amino acids: CASSEAPRVNTEAFF. CDR3 coding DNA: TGTGCCAGCAGTGAAGCCCCGAGGGTGAACACTGAAGCTTTCTTT. The full variable domain, with the rest looked up from reference TRBV2 and TRBJ1-1, is EPEVTQTPSHQVTQMGQEVILRCVPISNHLYFYWYRQILGQKVEFLVSFYNNEISEKSEIFDDQFSVERPDGSNFTLKIRSTKLEDSAMYFCASSEAPRVNTEAFFGQGTRLTVV.

A few counts support this clone. This chain links TRBV7-2 with TRBJ1-2, with D unresolved. V dropped 5 bases and J dropped 8 bases, with 15 bases sitting between them. The CDR3 is 13 amino acids. Germline V gene data show CDR1 as SGHTA and CDR2 as FQGNSA. CDR3 DNA sequence: TGTGCCAGCAGCCCGACTAGGAGGGTGGGCTACACCTTC. It translates to CASSPTRRVGYTF.

The rearrangement links TRBV20-1 to TRBJ2-7; D not resolved. V was trimmed by 6 bases and J by 6 bases, leaving 12 bases between them. This CDR3 is 11 amino acids long. Germline V gene lookup returns CDR1 DFQATT and CDR2 SNEGSKA (reference sequence). CDR3 residues: CSAAPHREQYF. For the CDR3, the DNA is TGCAGTGCCGCGCCCCACCGCGAGCAGTACTTC.

In this sample, this clone turned up a few times. The chain employs TRBV30 and TRBJ1-4; D is perhaps TRBD1 (6 bases). The CDR3 contains 14 residues. The germline V gene encodes CDR1 GTSNPN and CDR2 SVGIG (reference sequence). V lost 1 base, J lost 12 bases, and 18 bases lay in between. The chain's CDR3 is CAWSATGDARELFF. The CDR3 DNA follows: TGTGCCTGGAGTGCGACAGGCGACGCTAGGGAACTGTTTTTT.

The J gene is TRBJ1-2, the V gene TRBV7-2, with D perhaps matching TRBD1 (5 bases). Trimming took 6 bases from V and 6 from J, leaving 14 bases between them. Germline V gene sequence: CDR1 SGHTA, CDR2 FQGNSA. This CDR3 is 13 amino acids long. The CDR3 is CASSSRDRDGYTF. CDR3 in DNA: TGTGCCAGCAGTTCCAGGGATCGGGATGGCTACACCTTC. Supplemented by reference TRBV7-2 and TRBJ1-2, the full variable domain reads GAGVSQSPSNKVTEKGKDVELRCDPISGHTALYWYRQSLGQGLEFLIYFQGNSAPDKSGLPSDRFSAERTGGSVSTLTIQRTQQEDSAVYLCASSSRDRDGYTFGSGTRLTVV.

This clone was observed a few times. V and J are TRBV15 and TRBJ2-7, with D uncertain. The germline V gene encodes CDR1 LNHNV and CDR2 YYDKDF (reference sequence). Trimming took off 0 bases at V and 0 bases at J, with 6 bases between the two ends. The CDR3 extends over 14 amino acids. For the CDR3, the DNA is TGTGCCACCAGCAGAGATCGGAGCTCCTACGAGCAGTACTTC. Amino acids: CATSRDRSSYEQYF.

The chain uses TRBV28 and TRBJ2-1; 8 bases are a match to TRBD1. CDR1 and CDR2 from the germline V gene are MDHEN and SYDVKM. The CDR3 is 14 residues long. Germline trimming cut 8 bases from V and 2 bases from J; bases unmatched to any gene: 5. CDR3 residues: CASLGQATYNEQFF. In DNA, the CDR3 is TGTGCCAGCCTGGGACAGGCGACCTACAATGAGCAGTTCTTC.

The chain uses TRBV5-4 and TRBJ2-3; possibly TRBD2 for D (6 bases). This CDR3 is 16 amino acids long. From germline, CDR1 is SGHNT and CDR2 YYREEE (reference sequence). V was pared by 0 bases and J by 2 bases, with 13 bases between. The chain's CDR3 is CASSLVRGEVTDTQYF. CDR3 nucleotides: TGTGCCAGCAGCTTGGTGCGGGGAGAGGTCACAGATACGCAGTATTTT.

The V gene is TRBV30, the J gene TRBJ1-5; D is unclear. This CDR3 is built from 14 residues. Trimming pared 3 bases from V and 0 bases from J, leaving 9 bases between. The germline V gene has CDR1 GTSNPN and CDR2 SVGIG (reference sequence). The CDR3 DNA is TGTGCCTGGAGCAGACTGAATAGCAATCAGCCCCAGCATTTT. This translates into CAWSRLNSNQPQHF.

V is TRBV25-1 and J is TRBJ2-3; TRBD1 matches 9 bases. Per the germline V gene, CDR1 is MGHDK and CDR2 is SYGVNS. The V segment lost 3 bases and the J segment 6 bases; nucleotides outside the gene matches: 4. The CDR3 covers 14 residues. The CDR3 DNA reads as TGTGCCAGCAGTGACACAGGGGGCGTTGATACGCAGTATTTT. This encodes CASSDTGGVDTQYF.

The chain links TRBV7-2 to TRBJ1-2; the match to TRBD1 covers 8 bases. The CDR3 has 12 amino acids. V trimming: 4 bases; J trimming: 7 bases; junction bases outside the gene matches: 2. Per the germline V gene, CDR1 is SGHTA and CDR2 is FQGNSA. This CDR3 reads CASSSTGVGYTF. CDR3 nucleotides: TGTGCCAGCAGCTCGACAGGGGTTGGCTACACCTTC. The full variable domain, in which reference TRBV7-2 and TRBJ1-2 provide the parts outside the CDR3, is GAGVSQSPSNKVTEKGKDVELRCDPISGHTALYWYRQSLGQGLEFLIYFQGNSAPDKSGLPSDRFSAERTGGSVSTLTIQRTQQEDSAVYLCASSSTGVGYTFGSGTRLTVV.

J is TRBJ1-4 and V is TRBV7-9; D is possibly TRBD1 (5 bases). This CDR3 has 12 residues. V was cut by 4 bases and J by 6 bases, with 6 bases left in between. Looked up from germline, CDR1 is SEHNR and CDR2 is FQNEAQ (reference sequence). The CDR3 nucleotides read TGTGCCAGCAGCTCGGGGGATGAAAAACTGTTTTTT. This codes for CASSSGDEKLFF.

This clone was observed a single time. J is TRBJ2-5 and V is TRBV7-8; 9 nucleotides align to TRBD2. The V and J ends lost 0 bases and 5 bases, in that order; junction bases with no gene match: 4. CDR1 SGHVS and CDR2 FQNEAQ come from the germline V gene. CDR3 length equals 15 residues. The CDR3 here is CASSLARGGSETQYF. CDR3 nucleotides: TGTGCCAGCAGCTTAGCGCGGGGGGGCTCGGAGACCCAGTACTTC.

V gene TRBV28 combines with J gene TRBJ1-6; 8 bases map to TRBD1. After removal of 5 bases from V and 14 bases from J, the junction contained 5 bases not matched to a gene. In germline, CDR1 is MDHEN, CDR2 SYDVKM. There are 12 residues in the CDR3. The CDR3 region is CASSLRQGTLHF. The CDR3 region has the DNA TGTGCCAGCAGTCTCCGACAGGGGACCCTCCACTTT.

The V gene is TRBV28, the J gene TRBJ2-1; 9 nucleotides align to TRBD2. The CDR3 consists of 16 residues. The J segment lost 7 bases and the V segment lost 4 bases, leaving 11 bases of the junction unmatched. Germline loops: CDR1 MDHEN, CDR2 SYDVKM. The CDR3 spells CASSSGISGRRNEQFF. The CDR3 DNA reads as TGTGCCAGCAGTTCCGGAATTAGCGGGAGAAGGAATGAGCAGTTCTTC.